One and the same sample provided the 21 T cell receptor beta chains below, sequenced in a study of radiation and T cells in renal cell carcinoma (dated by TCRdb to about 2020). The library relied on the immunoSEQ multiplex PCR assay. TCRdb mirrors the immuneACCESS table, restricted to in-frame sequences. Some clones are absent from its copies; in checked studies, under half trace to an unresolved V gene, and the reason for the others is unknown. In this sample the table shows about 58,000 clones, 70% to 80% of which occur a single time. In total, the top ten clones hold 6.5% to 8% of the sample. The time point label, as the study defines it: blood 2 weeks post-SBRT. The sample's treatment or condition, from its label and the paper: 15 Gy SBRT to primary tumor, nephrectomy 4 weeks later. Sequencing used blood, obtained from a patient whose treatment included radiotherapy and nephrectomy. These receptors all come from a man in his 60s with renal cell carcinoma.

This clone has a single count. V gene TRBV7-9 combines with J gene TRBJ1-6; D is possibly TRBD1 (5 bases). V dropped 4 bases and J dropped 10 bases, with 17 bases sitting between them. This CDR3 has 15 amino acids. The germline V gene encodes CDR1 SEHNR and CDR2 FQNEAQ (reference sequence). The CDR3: CASSSQGAGESPLHF. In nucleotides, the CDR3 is TGTGCCAGCAGCTCGCAGGGTGCCGGTGAGTCACCCCTCCACTTT.

CDR3 bases: TGTGCCATCTGGTCGAGGGGCGCAGGTGGCTACACCTTC. Its protein product is CAIWSRGAGGYTF. The chain uses TRBV10-3 and TRBJ1-2, with D perhaps TRBD1 (5 bases). V was clipped by 8 bases and J by 7 bases, with 17 bases between them. Germline V gene lookup returns CDR1 ENHRY and CDR2 SYGVKD. The CDR3 is 13 residues long.

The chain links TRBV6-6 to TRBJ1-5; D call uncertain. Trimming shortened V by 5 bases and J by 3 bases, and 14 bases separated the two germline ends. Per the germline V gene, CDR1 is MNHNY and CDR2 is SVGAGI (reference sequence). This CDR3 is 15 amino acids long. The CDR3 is CASSAPEPTNQPQHF. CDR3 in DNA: TGTGCCAGCAGTGCCCCGGAGCCTACCAATCAGCCCCAGCATTTT.

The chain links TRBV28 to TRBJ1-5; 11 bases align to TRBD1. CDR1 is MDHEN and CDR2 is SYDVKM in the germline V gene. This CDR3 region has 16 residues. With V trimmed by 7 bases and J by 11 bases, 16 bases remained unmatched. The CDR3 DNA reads TGTGCCAGCACTACCCAGGTTGGGACAGGGGGTCTTGCCCAGCATTTT. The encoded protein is CASTTQVGTGGLAQHF.

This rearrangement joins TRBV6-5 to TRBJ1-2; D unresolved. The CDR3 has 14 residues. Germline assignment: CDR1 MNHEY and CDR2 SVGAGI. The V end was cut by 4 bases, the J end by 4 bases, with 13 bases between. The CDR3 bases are TGTGCCAGCAGTTTGGAGACGGGAATCTATGGCTACACCTTC. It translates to CASSLETGIYGYTF.

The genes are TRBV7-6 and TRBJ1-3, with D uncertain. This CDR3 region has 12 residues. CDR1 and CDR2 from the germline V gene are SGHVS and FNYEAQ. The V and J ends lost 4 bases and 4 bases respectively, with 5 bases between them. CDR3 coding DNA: TGTGCCAGCAGCTCACTCGGAAACACCATATATTTT. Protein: CASSSLGNTIYF.

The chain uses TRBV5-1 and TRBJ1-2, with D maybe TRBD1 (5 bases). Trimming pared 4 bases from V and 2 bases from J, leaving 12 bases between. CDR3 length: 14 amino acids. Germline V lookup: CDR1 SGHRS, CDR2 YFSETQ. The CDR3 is CASSQLSGNYGYTF. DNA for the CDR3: TGCGCCAGCAGCCAACTCTCAGGGAACTATGGCTACACCTTC.

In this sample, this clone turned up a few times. This chain's CDR3 is CASSPPTGEAEAFF. The CDR3 region has the DNA TGTGCCAGCTCACCACCGACAGGGGAAGCTGAAGCTTTCTTT. This sequence joins TRBV18 and TRBJ1-1; 8 bases agree with TRBD1. Germline V gene sequence: CDR1 KGHSH, CDR2 LQKENI. The length of the CDR3 is 14 residues. V gave up 0 bases and J gave up 6 bases; unmatched junction bases: 3.

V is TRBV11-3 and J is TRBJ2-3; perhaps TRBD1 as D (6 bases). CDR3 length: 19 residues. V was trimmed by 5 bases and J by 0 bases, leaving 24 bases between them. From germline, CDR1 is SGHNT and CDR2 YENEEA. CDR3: CASSPLTRGSLLSTDTQYF. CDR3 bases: TGTGCCAGCAGCCCACTTACGAGGGGGAGCCTTCTAAGCACAGATACGCAGTATTTT. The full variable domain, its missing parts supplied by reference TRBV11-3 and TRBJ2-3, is EAGVVQSPRYKIIEKKQPVAFWCNPISGHNTLYWYLQNLGQGPELLIRYENEEAVDDSQLPKDRFSAERLKGVDSTLKIQPAELGDSAVYLCASSPLTRGSLLSTDTQYFGPGTRLTVL.

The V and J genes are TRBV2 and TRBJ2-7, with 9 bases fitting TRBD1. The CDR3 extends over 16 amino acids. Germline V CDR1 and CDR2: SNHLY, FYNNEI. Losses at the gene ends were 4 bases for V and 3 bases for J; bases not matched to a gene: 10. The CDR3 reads CASSGQGDRVLYEQYF. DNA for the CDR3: TGTGCCAGCAGTGGACAGGGGGATAGGGTTCTCTACGAGCAGTACTTC.

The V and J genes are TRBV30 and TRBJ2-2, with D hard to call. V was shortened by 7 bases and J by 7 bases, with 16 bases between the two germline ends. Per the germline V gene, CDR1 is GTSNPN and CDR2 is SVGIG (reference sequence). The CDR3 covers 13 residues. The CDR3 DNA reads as TGTGCCTCCTCTCGGGTGGCCGACGGGGAGCTGTTTTTT. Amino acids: CASSRVADGELFF. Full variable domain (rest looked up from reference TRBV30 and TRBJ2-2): SQTIHQWPATLVQPVGSPLSLECTVEGTSNPNLYWYRQAAGRGLQLLFYSVGIGQISSEVPQNLSASRPQDRQFILSSKKLLLSDSGFYLCASSRVADGELFFGEGSRLTVL.

CDR3 sequence (DNA): TGCGCCAGCAGTGAGTCTAAGGGTAACGAGCAGTACTTC. Translation gives CASSESKGNEQYF. The rearrangement links TRBV10-1 to TRBJ2-5; D remains unclear. TRBJ2-7 matches the DNA end more closely, so the J call is doubtful. The length of the CDR3 is 13 residues. The germline V gene has CDR1 WNHNN and CDR2 SYGVQD (reference sequence).

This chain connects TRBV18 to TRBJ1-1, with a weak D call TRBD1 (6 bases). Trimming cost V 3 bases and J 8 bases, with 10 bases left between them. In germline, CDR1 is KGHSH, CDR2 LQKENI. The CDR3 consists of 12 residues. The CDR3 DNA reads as TGTGCCAGCTCACCCCTACAGGGAGAAGCTTTCTTT. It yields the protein CASSPLQGEAFF.

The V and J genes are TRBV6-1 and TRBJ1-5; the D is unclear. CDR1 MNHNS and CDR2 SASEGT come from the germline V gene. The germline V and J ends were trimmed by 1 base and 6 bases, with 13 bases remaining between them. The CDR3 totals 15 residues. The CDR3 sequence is CASSEVPDIGQPQHF. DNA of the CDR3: TGTGCCAGCAGTGAAGTCCCTGACATTGGTCAGCCCCAGCATTTT.

The CDR3 protein is CASSSYENRVTGELFF. Written as DNA, the CDR3 is TGTGCCAGCAGTTCGTACGAGAACAGGGTCACCGGGGAGCTGTTTTTT. V usage is TRBV5-4 and J usage is TRBJ2-2; a possible D gene is TRBD1 (6 bases). The CDR3 has 16 amino acids. Trimming pared 5 bases from V and 4 bases from J, leaving 18 bases between. Germline V gene data show CDR1 as SGHNT and CDR2 as YYREEE (reference sequence).

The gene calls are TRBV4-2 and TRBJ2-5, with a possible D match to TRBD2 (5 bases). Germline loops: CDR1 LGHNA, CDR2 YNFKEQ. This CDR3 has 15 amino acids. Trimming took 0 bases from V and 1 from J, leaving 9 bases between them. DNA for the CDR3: TGTGCCAGCAGCCAAGATCAGACTACCCAAGAGACCCAGTACTTC. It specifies CASSQDQTTQETQYF.

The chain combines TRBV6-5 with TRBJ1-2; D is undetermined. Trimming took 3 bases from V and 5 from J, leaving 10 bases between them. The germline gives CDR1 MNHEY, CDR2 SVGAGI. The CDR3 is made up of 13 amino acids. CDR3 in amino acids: CASSYSAYYGYTF. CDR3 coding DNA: TGTGCCAGCAGTTATTCGGCATATTATGGCTACACCTTC.

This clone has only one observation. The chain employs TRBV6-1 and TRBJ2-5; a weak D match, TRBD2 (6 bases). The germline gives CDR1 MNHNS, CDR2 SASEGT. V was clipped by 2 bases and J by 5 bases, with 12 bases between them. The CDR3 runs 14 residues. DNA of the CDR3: TGTGCCAGCAGTGAATCCCGTCGGGGGGAGACCCAGTACTTC. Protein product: CASSESRRGETQYF.

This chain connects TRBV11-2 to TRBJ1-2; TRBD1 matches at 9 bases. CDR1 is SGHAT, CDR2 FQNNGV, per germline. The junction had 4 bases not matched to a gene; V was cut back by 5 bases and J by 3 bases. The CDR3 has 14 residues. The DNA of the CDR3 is TGTGCCAGCAGCCCTCGGACAGGGGACTATGGCTACACCTTC. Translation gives CASSPRTGDYGYTF.

CDR3 in amino acids: CASSDRWSSYEQYV. The CDR3 nucleotides read TGTGCCAGCAGCGACCGTTGGAGCTCCTACGAGCAGTACGTC. The chain couples TRBV6-6 to TRBJ2-7; D ambiguous. Germline V gene lookup returns CDR1 MNHNY and CDR2 SVGAGI (reference sequence). The CDR3 sequence is 14 residues long. Trimming removed 6 bases from V and 0 bases from J, with 12 bases in between.

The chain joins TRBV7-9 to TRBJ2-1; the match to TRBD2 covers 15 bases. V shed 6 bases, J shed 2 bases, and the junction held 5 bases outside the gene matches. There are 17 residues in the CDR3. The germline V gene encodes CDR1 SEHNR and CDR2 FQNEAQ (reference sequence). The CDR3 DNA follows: TGTGCCAGCAGGGGACTAGCGGGAGGTCCGGCCTACAATGAGCAGTTCTTC. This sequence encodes CASRGLAGGPAYNEQFF.